Listed here is a single T cell receptor beta chain. The V gene's germline CDR1 is MRHNA and CDR2 SNTAGT. The V gene lost 3 bases and the J gene lost 2 bases, with 12 bases spanning the gap. CDR3 length: 15 residues. The entry originates in a study of blood T cell repertoires in COVID-19. About the research overall: The samples span acute and convalescent COVID-19 from the United States, Italy and Spain.

TCRdb's table, derived via immunoSEQ multiplex PCR, lists solely in-frame clones and lacks some. The sample has roughly 260,000 clones, around 82% seen once; the top ten hold under 3.5%. The TCR comes from a woman aged 18 to 35 with acute or convalescent COVID-19. The chain is built from TRBV6-4 and TRBJ2-3; possibly TRBD1 for D (6 bases). The sequenced sample was peripheral blood. The CDR3: CASSEQTGSTDTQYF. CDR3 DNA sequence: TGTGCCAGCAGTGAACAGACAGGCTCCACAGATACGCAGTATTTT.